Described below is a single T cell receptor beta chain sequence and its context. Antigen specificity is unknown. The data are from a study of T-cell memory formation after mild COVID-19. Study results and caveats: For second-wave clones that peaked at day 37, SARS-CoV-2 specificity went unverified. Pre-infection memory showed some responding clones, and this suggested that cross-reactive memory joined. The CD4+ clones that contracted clustered mainly within CM and EM, and the CD8+ clones concentrated in EMRA. Among clones contracting day 15 to 85, CD4/CD8 was balanced, whereas later expanders leaned CD4+.

Using its own MiXCR run on the 5' RACE reads, TCRdb lists one record per CDR3 protein. The sample has fewer than 300,000 distinct CDR3 sequences, roughly 18% seen once. Germline assignment: CDR1 MNHEY and CDR2 SVGEGT. The CDR3 spans 12 residues. V lost 1 base and J 7 bases, leaving 7 bases between the germline ends. The sequence was obtained from a man younger than 30 who had mild COVID-19 (a few samples of this study predate the infection). Cell type and time point are not known. What was sequenced was PBMCs or a T cell subset sorted from them (not recorded which). The chain carries TRBV6-2 or TRBV6-3 and TRBJ2-5; D ambiguous. This CDR3 reads CASSYWSRTQYF. The CDR3 bases are TGTGCCAGCAGTTACTGGTCGCGGACCCAGTACTTC.